The clone carrying this T cell receptor (beta chain) was seen a few times. The source of the sample is a study of human T cells and chemical hapten exposure. TCRdb redid the calling of the RACE reads with MiXCR, one entry per CDR3 protein. The sample lists fewer than 350,000 distinct CDR3 sequences, roughly 7.4% seen once, with roughly 1.2% in the top ten. Documented time point: pre-sensitization, week 0. The sample's treatment: therapeutic diphenylcyclopropenone sensitization with weekly scalp DPC. This receptor was identified in a man aged 18 to 30 with alopecia areata. Some clones in this sample may be carry-over from other donors' samples. Material: whole blood, obtained in connection with sensitization to the hapten diphenylcyclopropenone (DPC).

The CDR3 spells CASSYTSGSSYEQYF. The CDR3 bases are TGTGCCAGCAGTTACACTAGCGGGAGCTCCTACGAGCAGTACTTC. The J gene is TRBJ2-7, the V gene TRBV6-5; TRBD2 aligns across 11 bases. The junction had 0 bases not matched to a gene; V was cut back by 2 bases and J by 0 bases. The CDR3 sequence is 15 residues long. Germline loops: CDR1 MNHEY, CDR2 SVGAGI.